This entry lists 12 T cell receptor beta chains sequenced from one sample in a study of T cell responses to AZD1222 COVID-19 vaccine. Sequencing was performed with immunoSEQ multiplex PCR; in TCRdb, only in-frame clones are kept and a portion is missing. The sample includes more than 120,000 clones, almost 90% seen only once; the top ten take under 2%. This specimen was peripheral blood, taken 28 days after the second AZD1222 dose. The source of these receptors is an adult who received the AZD1222 COVID-19 vaccine.

This rearrangement joins TRBV28 to TRBJ2-5; 10 bases are shared with TRBD2. This CDR3 has 14 amino acids. CDR1 and CDR2 (germline): MDHEN, SYDVKM. J gave up 4 bases and V 8 bases, and 7 bases lay outside the gene matches. The CDR3 protein is CASEVAGGGETQYF. In DNA, the CDR3 is TGTGCCAGCGAAGTAGCGGGAGGAGGAGAGACCCAGTACTTC.

This rearrangement joins TRBV4-1 to TRBJ1-6; D remains unclear. CDR3 length: 15 amino acids. The V gene lost 1 base and the J gene lost 6 bases, with 10 bases spanning the gap. CDR1 is MGHRA and CDR2 is YSYEKL in the germline V gene. CDR3 sequence: CASSQVLGSNSPLHF. CDR3 sequence (DNA): TGCGCCAGCAGCCAAGTCCTAGGGTCTAATTCACCCCTCCACTTT.

The chain combines TRBV6-5 with TRBJ1-5, with D perhaps matching TRBD1 (5 bases). The CDR3 is made up of 15 amino acids. The V gene lost 0 bases and the J gene lost 3 bases, with 9 bases spanning the gap. The germline CDR1 and CDR2 sequences are MNHEY and SVGAGI. The DNA for the CDR3 is TGTGCCAGCAGTTACTCCGCAGGGAACAATCAGCCCCAGCATTTT. Translating it yields CASSYSAGNNQPQHF.

The rearrangement uses TRBV6-1 and TRBJ2-7; tentative D call: TRBD2 (6 bases). CDR1 and CDR2 from the germline V gene are MNHNS and SASEGT. The CDR3 extends over 14 amino acids. Between the trimmed V and J ends, which lost 0 bases and 7 bases, there was a span of 13 bases. CDR3 sequence: CASSEAGGPREQYF. The CDR3 coding sequence is TGTGCCAGCAGTGAAGCGGGAGGTCCTCGGGAGCAGTACTTC.

The rearrangement links TRBV9 to TRBJ2-5, with D perhaps matching TRBD1 (6 bases). V gave up 0 bases and J gave up 7 bases, with 13 bases separating them. The length of the CDR3 is 14 residues. Germline CDR1 is SGDLS and CDR2 is YYNGEE. The CDR3 region is CASSVGRQAGTQYF. The CDR3 DNA follows: TGTGCCAGCAGCGTAGGTCGACAGGCGGGGACCCAGTACTTC.

The DNA of the CDR3 is TGTGCCAGCAGTTCTCCGGGAAGCTCCTATAATTCACCCCTCCACTTT. It is translated as CASSSPGSSYNSPLHF. The chain recombines TRBV28 with TRBJ1-6, with D uncertain. This CDR3 contains 16 residues. V was pared by 4 bases and J by 0 bases, with 10 bases between. Germline V gives CDR1 MDHEN, CDR2 SYDVKM.

The gene calls are TRBV5-4 and TRBJ1-1; possible D gene TRBD1, 6 bases. V lost 4 bases to trimming and J lost 5 bases, with 12 bases between them. This CDR3 spans 13 amino acids. The germline gives CDR1 SGHNT, CDR2 YYREEE (reference sequence). Here the CDR3 DNA reads TGTGCCAGCAGCATAAAGGGGGGAACTGAAGCTTTCTTT. It specifies CASSIKGGTEAFF.

This clone was recorded once. The chain employs TRBV19 and TRBJ1-3, with D perhaps TRBD1 (6 bases). Between the trimmed V and J ends, which lost 5 bases and 5 bases, there was a span of 19 bases. The CDR3 is 16 residues long. CDR1 and CDR2 from the germline V gene are LNHDA and SQIVND (reference sequence). The CDR3 loop is CASSVGGGLARNTIYF. CDR3 nucleotides: TGTGCCAGTAGTGTCGGAGGGGGGCTGGCGCGAAACACCATATATTTT.

The rearrangement links TRBV7-9 to TRBJ1-2; D remains ambiguous. The CDR3 loop spans 14 amino acids. V was trimmed by 3 bases and J by 0 bases, leaving 8 bases between them. CDR1 is SEHNR and CDR2 is FQNEAQ in the germline V gene (reference sequence). In DNA, the CDR3 is TGTGCCAGCAGCTTTGAAGTGGCTAACTATGGCTACACCTTC. The encoded protein is CASSFEVANYGYTF.

The chain uses TRBV30 and TRBJ1-2, with D possibly matching TRBD1 (6 bases). The germline CDR1 and CDR2 sequences are GTSNPN and SVGIG (reference sequence). This CDR3 spans 12 amino acids. V was cut by 5 bases and J by 8 bases, with 15 bases left in between. CDR3 coding DNA: TGTGCCTGGGCCCTGGGGGGCTACGGCTACACCTTC. It yields the protein CAWALGGYGYTF. The full variable domain, its missing parts supplied by reference TRBV30 and TRBJ1-2, is SQTIHQWPATLVQPVGSPLSLECTVEGTSNPNLYWYRQAAGRGLQLLFYSVGIGQISSEVPQNLSASRPQDRQFILSSKKLLLSDSGFYLCAWALGGYGYTFGSGTRLTVV.

The chain couples TRBV15 to TRBJ2-4, with D hard to call. Trimming shortened V by 0 bases and J by 0 bases, and 9 bases separated the two germline ends. CDR1 and CDR2 from the germline V gene are LNHNV and YYDKDF (reference sequence). The CDR3 totals 16 residues. The CDR3 DNA reads TGTGCCACCAGCAGAGATGGGCAGATAGCCAAAAACATTCAGTACTTC. This encodes CATSRDGQIAKNIQYF.

The chain is built from TRBV30 and TRBJ1-1; perhaps TRBD1 as D (6 bases). CDR3 length: 13 amino acids. The germline V and J ends were trimmed by 3 bases and 5 bases, with 13 bases remaining between them. Per the germline V gene, CDR1 is GTSNPN and CDR2 is SVGIG (reference sequence). The CDR3 DNA is TGTGCCTGGAGAAGCGGGACAATAACTGAAGCTTTCTTT. Protein product: CAWRSGTITEAFF.